The T cell receptor beta chain under discussion was sequenced for a study of response to subunit inactivated influenza vaccine (dated by TCRdb to the late 2010s). As for the study more broadly: To follow how T cells responded to a trivalent subunit inactivated influenza vaccine, the researchers relied on deep quantitative profiling of the T cell receptor repertoire.

General study outcomes and caveats: It was suggested by the authors that each seasonal influenza vaccination may recruit only a limited number of new T cells.

The method behind the library was RT-PCR. Sequencing instrument: Illumina HiSeq 2500. The public reads were quality trimmed at Q25 with fastp and then assembled into clones with MiXCR by TCRdb, keeping productive beta chains. Rows with one shared CDR3 protein collapse into an entry with the most common genes and DNA. The sample profile shows 560,000 or so distinct CDR3 sequences; 6% to 9% of them were found once. The ten largest clones represent 10% to 15% of the sample. This clonotype was detected a few times. This clone's antigen is unknown. Base quality data are lacking; no much larger clone is found one base away. V is reduced by 8 bases and J by 0 bases, leaving a spacing of 11 bases between them. The CDR3 starts with the cysteine, ends with the phenylalanine, and has 13 residues. Kept here is only the CDR3 DNA, which spans 39 bases and is read in frame from base 1. The germline V gene gives CDR1 as SGHTA and CDR2 as FQGNSA.

This specimen consisted of PBMCs from blood, obtained less than 30 months after vaccination. The V and J genes are TRBV7-2 and TRBJ2-7, with no reliable assignment of the D segment. This TCR was recovered from a man aged 50 to 75 who received an inactivated influenza vaccine. Donor details come from another sample of the same person, matched by shared clones. The CDR3: CASRQVVSYEQYF. The nucleotide sequence is given as TGTGCCAGCCGTCAGGTAGTCTCCTACGAGCAGTACTTC. Beyond the CDR3, the reference TRBV7-2 and TRBJ2-7 genes provide the residues; the full variable domain reads: GAGVSQSPSNKVTEKGKDVELRCDPISGHTALYWYRQSLGQGLEFLIYFQGNSAPDKSGLPSDRFSAERTGGSVSTLTIQRTQQEDSAVYLCASRQVVSYEQYFGPGTRLTVT.